Shown below are 26 T cell receptor beta chains from a single sample sequenced in a study of cytomegalovirus exposure and HLA in healthy donors. The repertoire was sequenced with immunoSEQ multiplex PCR; TCRdb's copy has only in-frame clones and lacks some. The top ten clones hold about 3.5% of a sample with more than 140,000 clones, 85% to 90% of them seen once. Material for sequencing was PBMCs. The receptors were gathered from a woman aged 18-29 years in good health and CMV-seropositive.

The V call is TRBV5-1, the J call TRBJ2-6; D possibly corresponds to TRBD1 (5 bases). This CDR3 is built from 19 residues. Trimming left V 2 bases short and J 0 bases short, with 18 bases between. The germline V gene has CDR1 SGHRS and CDR2 YFSETQ. CDR3 in amino acids: CASSFRGVVRSSGANVLTF. The CDR3 DNA follows: TGCGCCAGCAGCTTTAGGGGCGTCGTCAGGAGCTCTGGGGCCAACGTCCTGACTTTC.

This chain links TRBV29-1 with TRBJ2-6, with 9 nucleotides matching TRBD1. The CDR3 is 19 residues long. Germline CDR1 and CDR2: SQVTM and ANQGSEA. Trimming took 1 base from V and 0 from J; bases not matched to a gene: 10. The CDR3 reads CSVEVRGGTGFSGANVLTF. As DNA, the CDR3 is TGCAGCGTTGAAGTAAGAGGGGGGACAGGGTTCTCTGGGGCCAACGTCCTGACTTTC. The full variable domain, its missing parts supplied by reference TRBV29-1 and TRBJ2-6, is SAVISQKPSRDICQRGTSLTIQCQVDSQVTMMFWYRQQPGQSLTLIATANQGSEATYESGFVIDKFPISRPNLTFSTLTVSNMSPEDSSIYLCSVEVRGGTGFSGANVLTFGAGSRLTVL.

This clone was detected once. Other nucleotide sequences in the sample specify the same CDR3. The chain employs TRBV29-1 and TRBJ2-3, with 7 bases fitting TRBD2. CDR1 and CDR2 from the germline V gene are SQVTM and ANQGSEA. The CDR3 is 13 amino acids. With V trimmed by 3 bases and J by 1 base, 1 base remained unmatched. DNA of the CDR3: TGCAGCGTTGAGGCGGGAGGCACAGATACGCAGTATTTT. It specifies CSVEAGGTDTQYF.

This chain uses TRBV2 with TRBJ2-7; TRBD2 is a possible D gene (6 bases). CDR1 is SNHLY and CDR2 is FYNNEI in the germline V gene. V lost 2 bases and J lost 0, with 11 bases in between. CDR3 size: 15 residues. CDR3 coding DNA: TGTGCCAGCAGTGAAACGTCTAGCGACTCCTACGAGCAGTACTTC. This codes for CASSETSSDSYEQYF.

This clone was seen repeatedly, ten times or more. V gene TRBV6-1 combines with J gene TRBJ2-4; 7 bases are a match to TRBD2. CDR1 is MNHNS, CDR2 SASEGT, per germline. The CDR3 spans 15 residues. The V and J ends lost 2 bases and 9 bases, in that order; junction bases with no gene match: 10. In DNA form, the CDR3 reads TGTGCCAGCAGTGAACCCTTTGAGCGGGACTTCATTCAGTACTTC. This encodes CASSEPFERDFIQYF.

The rearrangement links TRBV6-6 to TRBJ1-1, with TRBD1 identical over 7 bases. V shed 8 bases and J 6 bases; nucleotides not matched to a gene: 9. The CDR3 sequence is 13 residues long. Looked up from germline, CDR1 is MNHNY and CDR2 is SVGAGI (reference sequence). The CDR3 sequence: CASALPQGAEAFF. CDR3 in DNA: TGTGCCAGCGCACTACCCCAGGGGGCTGAAGCTTTCTTT.

The J gene is TRBJ1-1, the V gene TRBV6-1; TRBD1 agrees at 7 bases. The V and J ends lost 3 bases and 5 bases, in that order; junction bases with no gene match: 3. In germline, CDR1 is MNHNS, CDR2 SASEGT. This CDR3 contains 13 residues. The CDR3: CASSDGTATEAFF. CDR3 nucleotide sequence: TGTGCCAGCAGTGACGGGACAGCAACTGAAGCTTTCTTT.

The gene calls are TRBV4-2 and TRBJ2-7; 13 bases align to TRBD2. Germline CDR1 is LGHNA and CDR2 is YNFKEQ. The V segment lost 3 bases and the J segment 2 bases; nucleotides outside the gene matches: 4. The CDR3 sequence is 16 residues long. In nucleotides, the CDR3 is TGTGCCAGCAGCCACGTGGGGACTAGCGGGACCTACGAGCAGTACTTC. Amino acid sequence: CASSHVGTSGTYEQYF.

V and J are TRBV6-5 and TRBJ1-2; D call uncertain. CDR3 size: 13 residues. CDR1 MNHEY and CDR2 SVGAGI come from the germline V gene. V lost 6 bases and J 1 base, leaving 9 bases between the germline ends. CDR3 bases: TGTGCCAGCAGGCCACCAGTTAACTATGGCTACACCTTC. The encoded protein is CASRPPVNYGYTF.

V is TRBV30 and J is TRBJ1-3; no definite D call. This CDR3 region has 12 residues. Germline V gene data show CDR1 as GTSNPN and CDR2 as SVGIG (reference sequence). The ends were cut back, 5 bases at V and 0 bases at J, with 5 bases in the middle. The CDR3 nucleotides read TGTGCCTGGGGACTCTCTGGAAACACCATATATTTT. Amino acid sequence: CAWGLSGNTIYF.

The chain is built from TRBV6-6 and TRBJ1-3, with D possibly being TRBD1 (5 bases). V was cut by 6 bases and J by 0 bases, with 15 bases left in between. Germline CDR1 MNHNY, CDR2 SVGAGI (reference sequence). The CDR3 extends over 16 amino acids. CDR3 bases: TGTGCCAGCAGCCCCCGACGGGACTACTCTGGAAACACCATATATTTT. This encodes CASSPRRDYSGNTIYF.

The CDR3 region is CSVEENADTQYF. CDR3 sequence (DNA): TGCAGCGTTGAGGAGAACGCAGATACGCAGTATTTT. The chain uses TRBV29-1 and TRBJ2-3; D is ambiguous. The CDR3 sequence is 12 residues long. The germline V gene has CDR1 SQVTM and CDR2 ANQGSEA. V lost 3 bases to trimming and J lost 4 bases, with 8 bases between them.

CDR3 sequence: CASSVGGHLNTEAFF. CDR3 DNA sequence: TGTGCCAGCAGCGTCGGGGGGCACTTGAACACTGAAGCTTTCTTT. The chain uses TRBV9 and TRBJ1-1, with D perhaps TRBD1 (6 bases). Germline CDR1 is SGDLS and CDR2 is YYNGEE. V was pared by 2 bases and J by 0 bases, with 11 bases between. The CDR3 length is 15 residues.

The chain couples TRBV28 to TRBJ2-7, with D possibly TRBD2 on 6 matching bases. The CDR3 contains 11 residues. The germline V gene encodes CDR1 MDHEN and CDR2 SYDVKM. V gave up 8 bases and J gave up 3 bases, with 8 bases separating them. CDR3 protein: CASGGVYEQYF. CDR3 DNA sequence: TGTGCCAGCGGAGGGGTCTACGAGCAGTACTTC.

This chain joins TRBV5-1 and TRBJ2-2; TRBD1 is a possible D gene (7 bases). Per the germline V gene, CDR1 is SGHRS and CDR2 is YFSETQ. The CDR3 loop spans 16 amino acids. V lost 0 bases and J 2 bases, leaving 11 bases between the germline ends. The chain's CDR3 is CASSLAGGLNTGELFF. The CDR3 DNA is TGCGCCAGCAGCTTGGCAGGGGGGCTAAACACCGGGGAGCTGTTTTTT. The full variable domain, its missing parts supplied by reference TRBV5-1 and TRBJ2-2, is KAGVTQTPRYLIKTRGQQVTLSCSPISGHRSVSWYQQTPGQGLQFLFEYFSETQRNKGNFPGRFSGRQFSNSRSEMNVSTLELGDSALYLCASSLAGGLNTGELFFGEGSRLTVL.

The sample holds one count of this clone. V and J are TRBV19 and TRBJ1-1, with TRBD1 as a possible D gene (6 bases). The CDR3 consists of 15 residues. From germline, CDR1 is LNHDA and CDR2 SQIVND (reference sequence). V gave up 5 bases and J gave up 3 bases, with 16 bases separating them. In DNA form, the CDR3 reads TGTGCCAGTAGTCTTACAGGGCTCGGGGACACTGAAGCTTTCTTT. Residues: CASSLTGLGDTEAFF.

Only a few counts were recorded for this clone. V usage is TRBV6-4 and J usage is TRBJ2-3; 8 bases match TRBD2. Unmatched junction bases numbered 11, after V lost 6 bases and J lost 3 bases. From germline, CDR1 is MRHNA and CDR2 SNTAGT. The CDR3 covers 16 residues. Here the CDR3 reads CASSEKAGDGTDTQYF. DNA of the CDR3: TGTGCCAGCAGCGAAAAAGCGGGAGATGGGACAGATACGCAGTATTTT.

This sequence joins TRBV4-3 and TRBJ2-7; TRBD1 agrees at 10 bases. The ends lost 3 bases at V and 1 base at J; junction bases unmatched: 6. The CDR3 covers 16 residues. The V gene's germline CDR1 is LGHNA and CDR2 YSLEER. CDR3 amino acids: CASSQQRQGASYEQYF. DNA of the CDR3: TGCGCCAGCAGCCAGCAGAGACAGGGGGCGTCCTACGAGCAGTACTTC.

The rearrangement uses TRBV5-4 and TRBJ2-3, with D tentatively TRBD2 (5 bases). CDR3 length: 14 residues. V lost 6 bases to trimming and J lost 1 base, with 12 bases between them. Germline assignment: CDR1 SGHNT and CDR2 YYREEE (reference sequence). The CDR3 region has the DNA TGTGCCAGCACCACTAGAGCCGGCACAGATACGCAGTATTTT. As protein: CASTTRAGTDTQYF.

J is TRBJ1-5 and V is TRBV2; 7 bases are a match to TRBD1. With 6 bases clipped from V and 7 bases from J, the junction kept 9 bases outside the gene matches. CDR1 SNHLY and CDR2 FYNNEI come from the germline V gene. The CDR3 loop spans 14 amino acids. The CDR3, as DNA: TGTGCCAGCAGAAAAGACAGGGTAAGGCAGCCCCAGCATTTT. Encoded protein: CASRKDRVRQPQHF. Together with reference TRBV2 and TRBJ1-5, the CDR3 gives the full variable domain: EPEVTQTPSHQVTQMGQEVILRCVPISNHLYFYWYRQILGQKVEFLVSFYNNEISEKSEIFDDQFSVERPDGSNFTLKIRSTKLEDSAMYFCASRKDRVRQPQHFGDGTRLSIL.

The chain has TRBV2 and TRBJ2-7; the D is unclear. In germline, CDR1 is SNHLY, CDR2 FYNNEI. The CDR3 spans 12 residues. The V end lost 5 bases, the J end lost 6 bases, and 11 bases lay between the germline ends. The CDR3 region has the DNA TGTGCCAGCAGTTTCACGCCCGGCGAGCAGTACTTC. The encoded protein is CASSFTPGEQYF.

The V and J genes are TRBV19 and TRBJ2-4, with 7 nucleotides matching TRBD2. The CDR3 runs to 14 residues. V shed 2 bases, J shed 5 bases, and the junction held 3 bases outside the gene matches. CDR1 and CDR2 (germline): LNHDA, SQIVND (reference sequence). CDR3 sequence: CASSIRGEQNIQYF. The DNA for the CDR3 is TGTGCCAGTAGTATACGGGGGGAACAAAACATTCAGTACTTC.

In its sample, this clone was seen a few times. This chain links TRBV2 with TRBJ1-2, with 7 bases identical to TRBD1. The germline V gene encodes CDR1 SNHLY and CDR2 FYNNEI. The CDR3 runs to 12 residues. V lost 9 bases and J lost 1; bases outside the gene matches: 2. The CDR3 DNA is TGTGCCAGTTACAGGGGTAACTATGGCTACACCTTC. Protein sequence: CASYRGNYGYTF.

V gene TRBV27 combines with J gene TRBJ1-2, with D possibly being TRBD1 (6 bases). The CDR3 has 12 residues. Germline assignment: CDR1 MNHEY and CDR2 SMNVEV (reference sequence). Deletions cut 5 bases from V and 7 bases from J, with 11 bases between. CDR3 region: CASSTLDSGYTF. In DNA form, the CDR3 reads TGTGCCAGCAGTACCTTGGACAGTGGCTACACCTTC.

The V and J genes are TRBV7-2 and TRBJ2-7; unclear D gene. The ends were cut back, 3 bases at V and 3 bases at J, with 15 bases in the middle. Germline V gives CDR1 SGHTA, CDR2 FQGNSA. This CDR3 has 15 amino acids. CDR3 DNA sequence: TGTGCCAGCAGCTTTTATAACAAGAACGACTACGAGCAGTACTTC. It codes for CASSFYNKNDYEQYF.

The V and J genes are TRBV13 and TRBJ1-1; D unresolved. V lost 2 bases to trimming and J lost 5 bases, with 12 bases between them. The length of the CDR3 is 14 residues. CDR1 and CDR2 from the germline V gene are PRHDT and FYEKMQ (reference sequence). The CDR3 sequence: CASSLPSRGTEAFF. The DNA of the CDR3 is TGTGCCAGCAGCTTACCCAGCCGAGGGACTGAAGCTTTCTTT.